This note documents a single T cell receptor beta chain sequence. The record originates from a study of cytomegalovirus exposure and HLA in healthy donors. This CDR3 is 14 amino acids long. Germline V lookup: CDR1 WNHNN, CDR2 SYGVQD (reference sequence). The ends were cut back, 3 bases at V and 9 bases at J, with 15 bases in the middle. Produced via immunoSEQ multiplex PCR; TCRdb's table is partial and in-frame only. Among some 170,000 clones, about nine tenths were seen once, and the ten largest hold 9% to 12%. The chain joins TRBV10-1 to TRBJ1-5, with D perhaps TRBD1 (5 bases). The sample was PBMCs. This sequence was found in a woman between 18 and 30 years old in good health and CMV-seropositive. The DNA for the CDR3 is TGCGCCAGCAGTGATGGGACTAAGGCCGGGCCCCAGCATTTT. It encodes CASSDGTKAGPQHF.